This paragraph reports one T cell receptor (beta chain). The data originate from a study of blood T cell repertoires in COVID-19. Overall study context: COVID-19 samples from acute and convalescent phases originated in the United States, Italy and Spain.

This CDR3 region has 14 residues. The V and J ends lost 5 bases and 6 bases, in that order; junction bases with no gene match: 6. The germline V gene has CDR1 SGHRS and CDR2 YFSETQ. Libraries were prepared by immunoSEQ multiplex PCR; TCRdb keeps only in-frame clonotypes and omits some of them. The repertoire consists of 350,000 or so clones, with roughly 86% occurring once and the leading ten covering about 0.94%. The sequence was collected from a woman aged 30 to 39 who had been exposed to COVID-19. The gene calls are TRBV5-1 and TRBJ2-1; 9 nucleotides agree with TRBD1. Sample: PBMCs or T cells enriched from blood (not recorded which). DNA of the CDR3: TGCGCCAGCAGACCGGGACAGGGCGGCAATGAGCAGTTCTTC. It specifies CASRPGQGGNEQFF.